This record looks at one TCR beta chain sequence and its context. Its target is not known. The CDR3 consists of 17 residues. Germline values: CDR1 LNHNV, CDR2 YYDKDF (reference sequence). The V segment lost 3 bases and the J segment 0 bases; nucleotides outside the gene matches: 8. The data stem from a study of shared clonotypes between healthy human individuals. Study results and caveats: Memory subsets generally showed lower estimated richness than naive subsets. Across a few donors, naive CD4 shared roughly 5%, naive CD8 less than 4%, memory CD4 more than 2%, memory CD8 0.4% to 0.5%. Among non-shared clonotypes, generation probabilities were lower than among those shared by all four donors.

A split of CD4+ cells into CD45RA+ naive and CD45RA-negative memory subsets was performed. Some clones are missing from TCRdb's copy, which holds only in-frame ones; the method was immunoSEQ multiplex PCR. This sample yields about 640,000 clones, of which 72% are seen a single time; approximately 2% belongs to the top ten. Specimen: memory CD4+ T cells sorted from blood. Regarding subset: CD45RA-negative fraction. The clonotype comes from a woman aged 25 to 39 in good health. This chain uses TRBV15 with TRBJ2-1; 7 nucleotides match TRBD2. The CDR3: CATSRASSGISYNEQFF. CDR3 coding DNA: TGTGCCACCAGCAGGGCATCAAGCGGGATCTCCTACAATGAGCAGTTCTTC.